A selection of T cell receptor beta chains follows, all from one sample in a study of shared clonotypes between healthy human individuals. TCRdb keeps only in-frame clones here, not all; method: immunoSEQ multiplex PCR. The data show about 1,900,000 clones, around 96% seen once. Material: naive CD8+ T cells sorted from blood. These receptors originate from a man aged 18 to 30 in good health. Each CDR3 is given with its conserved first and last residue. Not all rows give a size; the values are once, few, many and, for expanded clones, a class.

j_call,v_call,clone_size,cdr3_aa
TRBJ2-7,TRBV30,-,CAWNTGVTYEQYF
TRBJ1-3,TRBV5-4,-,CASSLNRGSGNTIYF
TRBJ2-1,TRBV2,-,CASSTLVSSYNEQFF
TRBJ2-3,TRBV13,-,CASSPSTRGADTQYF
TRBJ1-5,TRBV25-1,-,CASSEYYSNQPQHF
TRBJ2-2,TRBV5-4,-,CASSWYSGANTGELFF
TRBJ2-5,TRBV5-4,-,CASSSPGLVGETQYF
TRBJ2-3,TRBV4-1,-,CASSQEKDRTGQWGDTQYF
TRBJ2-7,TRBV11-2,-,CASSPEGENWAYEQYF
TRBJ1-1,TRBV9,-,CASSASGRLNTEAFF
TRBJ2-1,TRBV2,-,CASSDSLGTRDEQFF
TRBJ1-4,TRBV5-4,-,CASSFWGDEKLFF
TRBJ1-6,TRBV2,-,CASFRDSSYNSPLHF
TRBJ1-1,TRBV19,-,CASSPTDTETEAFF
TRBJ2-2,TRBV28,-,CASLAGELFF
TRBJ2-6,TRBV30,-,CAWYGASGANVLTF
TRBJ2-7,TRBV10-3,-,CAIRGASTSEIYEQYF
TRBJ1-2,TRBV28,-,CASSSPRVPSKGYTF
TRBJ2-7,TRBV4-1,-,CASSSAGSYEQYF
TRBJ2-3,TRBV2,-,CASSSSRAGATDTQYF
TRBJ1-2,TRBV4-2,-,CASSQERAGNYGYTF
TRBJ2-2,TRBV10-3,once,CAISEGTILGELFF
TRBJ2-1,TRBV6-5,-,CASSYLGQGNYNEQFF
TRBJ2-7,TRBV7-9,-,CASSSPGQLYEQYF
TRBJ2-3,TRBV28,-,CASSFVREFTDTQYF
TRBJ2-7,TRBV5-6,-,CASSYGGGGLTYEQYF
TRBJ1-1,TRBV15,-,CATSTGLEGNTEAFF
TRBJ2-7,TRBV19,-,CASSIEGDEQYF
TRBJ1-2,TRBV11-2,few,CASSWTGNDGYTF
TRBJ1-3,TRBV18,-,CASLAGTGPGNTIYF
TRBJ2-5,TRBV13,-,CASSSGEQGSETQYF
TRBJ2-1,TRBV9,once,CASNLVSSSSYNEQFF
TRBJ2-7,TRBV4-1,-,CASSQGGLADYEQYF
TRBJ2-5,TRBV5-1,-,CASSTGTEYQETQYF
TRBJ2-7,TRBV4-1,-,CASSQPDRTYEQYF
TRBJ2-5,TRBV2,-,CASRLAAPQETQYF
TRBJ2-7,TRBV13,-,CASSLGWSSGGNEQYF
TRBJ2-7,TRBV6-1,-,CASSEAEREALPYEQYF
TRBJ2-7,TRBV11-3,-,CASSLDSASYEQYF
TRBJ2-3,TRBV2,-,CASPDRRRADTQYF
TRBJ2-5,TRBV10-2,once,CASSDASRTETQYF
TRBJ2-7,TRBV27,-,CASSVAGTSSYEQYF
TRBJ2-3,TRBV14,-,CASSQGRAYTDTQYF
TRBJ2-3,TRBV10-2,-,CASSDRSSDFTDTQYF
TRBJ1-6,TRBV27,few,CASSWDRGNSPLHF
TRBJ1-2,TRBV27,-,CASSFSTGERSYGYTF
TRBJ2-7,TRBV6-5,-,CASSPGTAGSYEQYF
TRBJ2-3,TRBV5-4,-,CAADSGTSIDTQYF
TRBJ2-4,TRBV13,-,CASSIGGAAKNIQYF
TRBJ2-2,TRBV7-6,-,CASSLDRWELFF